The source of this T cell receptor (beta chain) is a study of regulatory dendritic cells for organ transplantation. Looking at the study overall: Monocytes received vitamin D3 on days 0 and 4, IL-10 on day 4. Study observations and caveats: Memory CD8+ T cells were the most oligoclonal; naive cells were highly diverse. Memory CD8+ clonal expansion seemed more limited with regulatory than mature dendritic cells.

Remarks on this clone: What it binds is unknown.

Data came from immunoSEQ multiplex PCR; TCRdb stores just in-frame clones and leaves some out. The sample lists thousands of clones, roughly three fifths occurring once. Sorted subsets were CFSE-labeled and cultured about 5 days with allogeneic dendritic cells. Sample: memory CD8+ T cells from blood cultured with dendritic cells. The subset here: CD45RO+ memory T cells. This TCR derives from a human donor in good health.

CDR3 DNA sequence: TGTGCCAGCAGTGTATTTAAAGCACAGCCCCAGCATTTT. Translating gives CASSVFKAQPQHF. The V gene is TRBV2, the J gene TRBJ1-5; D remains unclear. With 4 bases removed from V and 7 bases from J, the gap between germline ends came to 11 bases. Germline V gives CDR1 SNHLY, CDR2 FYNNEI. The CDR3 spans 13 residues.